A selection of T cell receptor beta chains follows, all from one sample in a study of glioma-infiltrating T cells after dendritic cell vaccination. The data were produced by immunoSEQ multiplex PCR, yet TCRdb's version contains in-frame clones alone and is incomplete. The table lists around 96,000 clones, around three quarters of them singletons. This specimen was blood, taken before dendritic cell vaccination. All receptors come from a human donor with glioblastoma. CDR3s leave out the opening cysteine and the closing phenylalanine or tryptophan. The D gene is left open where the match is weak.

D	V	CDR3
TRBD2	TRBV6-5	ASRRREGVAYEQY
TRBD1	TRBV6-5	ASSYVGTGYEKLF
-	TRBV2	ASSEDAVGSWKLF
-	TRBV18	ASSPQQDSYEQY
TRBD1	TRBV7-9	ASSLTGEYYGYT
TRBD1	TRBV15	ATSTGTGGGETQY
TRBD1	TRBV2	ASSEVGQGMNEQF
-	TRBV5-4	ASSLSLDRNGYGYT
-	TRBV7-9	ASSLGPGTPYGYT
-	TRBV27	ASTKNRFTYEQY
-	TRBV15	ATSRGGLEGGYTEAF
TRBD1	TRBV29-1	SARSWDSDYSNEQF
TRBD2	TRBV7-9	ASSPGPSGRSYEQY
-	TRBV6-5	ATGGQGRFREQY
-	TRBV10-3	AISESKSASGYT
-	TRBV10-2	ASSERTGGWGDTQY
-	TRBV5-4	ASSSDSINTGELF
TRBD1	TRBV2	ASRVGTGRFSPLH